Each of the 16 T cell receptor beta chains below was sequenced from the same sample in a study of human T cells and chemical hapten exposure. One entry per CDR3 protein results from TCRdb running MiXCR on the RACE reads. Among just under 350,000 distinct CDR3 sequences listed, 6% to 8.5% were seen once. Indicated time point: patch test 1, 2 weeks after DPC sensitization. Specified treatment: therapeutic diphenylcyclopropenone sensitization with weekly scalp DPC. The starting material was whole blood, obtained in connection with sensitization to the hapten diphenylcyclopropenone (DPC). These receptor sequences come from a woman aged 18-29 years with alopecia areata. Some clones in this sample may be carry-over from other donors' samples.

This clonotype was observed a few times. This sequence joins TRBV7-9 and TRBJ2-1, with 9 nucleotides matching TRBD2. The CDR3 runs to 15 residues. CDR1 SEHNR and CDR2 FQNEAQ come from the germline V gene (reference sequence). V was clipped by 3 bases and J by 2 bases; unmatched bases: 2. The CDR3 nucleotides read TGTGCCAGCAGCTTGGGACTAGCTCCCTACAATGAGCAGTTCTTC. Amino acids: CASSLGLAPYNEQFF.

There are many counts of this clonotype. The chain employs TRBV6-2 or TRBV6-3 and TRBJ2-7; TRBD1 aligns across 9 bases. Germline lookup yields CDR1 MNHEY and CDR2 SVGEGT. This CDR3 has 13 residues. Trimming took 6 bases from V and 3 from J; bases not matched to a gene: 3. CDR3 loop: CASSRDRDYEQYF. CDR3 nucleotide sequence: TGTGCCAGCAGCCGGGACAGGGACTACGAGCAGTACTTC.

This clonotype was detected ten times or more. V and J are TRBV29-1 and TRBJ1-5; possibly TRBD1 for D (5 bases). CDR1 and CDR2 from the germline V gene are SQVTM and ANQGSEA. The CDR3 consists of 12 residues. V lost 6 bases and J 3 bases, leaving 9 bases between the germline ends. CDR3 protein: CSVGGDNQPQHF. Here the CDR3 DNA reads TGCAGCGTGGGGGGGGACAATCAGCCCCAGCATTTT.

This sequence joins TRBV3-1 and TRBJ2-5; a possible D gene is TRBD2 (6 bases). There are 16 residues in the CDR3. The V gene lost 0 bases and the J gene lost 4 bases, with 15 bases spanning the gap. From germline, CDR1 is LGHDT and CDR2 YNNKEL (reference sequence). CDR3 residues: CASSQDRRGRGETQYF. CDR3 in DNA: TGTGCCAGCAGCCAAGATAGGAGGGGTAGAGGAGAGACCCAGTACTTC.

Regarding this clonotype: This may arise from a read error, as a much more abundant clone is one base away. This likely comes from a read error, as the CDR3 has no conserved phenylalanine or tryptophan at its end. The chain uses TRBV20-1 and TRBJ2-5; D gene unclear. V lost 6 bases to trimming and J lost 4 bases, with 12 bases between them. CDR3 length equals 12 residues. The germline CDR1 and CDR2 sequences are DFQATT and SNEGSKA (reference sequence). The CDR3 loop is CSARFRGETQYL. The CDR3 nucleotides read TGCAGTGCCAGGTTTCGAGGAGAGACCCAGTACCTC.

The chain links TRBV20-1 to TRBJ2-1, with 8 bases lining up with TRBD2. The CDR3 spans 14 residues. With 6 bases clipped from V and 0 bases from J, the junction kept 4 bases outside the gene matches. CDR1 DFQATT and CDR2 SNEGSKA come from the germline V gene (reference sequence). The CDR3 loop is CSAPRGGSYNEQFF. DNA of the CDR3: TGCAGTGCCCCCCGGGGGGGCTCCTACAATGAGCAGTTCTTC.

J is TRBJ2-3 and V is TRBV27, with 12 positions matching TRBD2. With V trimmed by 3 bases and J by 6 bases, 7 bases remained unmatched. Germline CDR1 MNHEY, CDR2 SMNVEV (reference sequence). The CDR3 is made up of 16 amino acids. The CDR3 nucleotides are TGTGCCAGCAGTTTTTCTAGCGGGGGGGCCTGGGATACGCAGTATTTT. Protein sequence: CASSFSSGGAWDTQYF.

In this sample, this clonotype turned up many times. The chain has TRBV28 and TRBJ2-6; D gene unclear. Trimming left V 4 bases short and J 4 bases short, with 8 bases between. The germline V gene encodes CDR1 MDHEN and CDR2 SYDVKM. CDR3 length: 14 amino acids. CDR3 protein: CASSYQAGANVLTF. CDR3 bases: TGTGCCAGCAGTTATCAAGCCGGGGCCAACGTCCTGACTTTC. The full variable domain, with the rest looked up from reference TRBV28 and TRBJ2-6, is DVKVTQSSRYLVKRTGEKVFLECVQDMDHENMFWYRQDPGLGLRLIYFSYDVKMKEKGDIPEGYSVSREKKERFSLILESASTNQTSMYLCASSYQAGANVLTFGAGSRLTVL.

A few counts support this clonotype. This rearrangement joins TRBV12-3 or TRBV12-4 to TRBJ2-3; 9 bases align to TRBD2. J was trimmed by 5 bases and V by 7 bases; bases with no gene match: 7. The CDR3 has 14 residues. The CDR3 nucleotides are TGTGCCAGCAATAGCGGGGGTCCCGTAGATACGCAGTATTTT. It is translated as CASNSGGPVDTQYF.

This clonotype was detected only a few times. The rearrangement links TRBV3-1 to TRBJ2-4; 7 bases match TRBD2. The germline V gene has CDR1 LGHDT and CDR2 YNNKEL (reference sequence). V lost 4 bases, J lost 11 bases, and 8 bases stayed unmatched. There are 13 residues in the CDR3. DNA for the CDR3: TGTGCCAGCAGCCCTACTAGCGCCAACCTTCAGTACTTC. Translation gives CASSPTSANLQYF.

This clonotype was picked up a small number of times. V gene TRBV28 combines with J gene TRBJ2-7; 7 bases agree with TRBD2. This CDR3 has 14 amino acids. Germline CDR1 and CDR2: MDHEN and SYDVKM. The J segment lost 2 bases and the V segment lost 4 bases, leaving 5 bases of the junction unmatched. Here the CDR3 reads CASSSRDYPYEQYF. For the CDR3, the DNA is TGTGCCAGCAGTTCCCGGGACTACCCCTACGAGCAGTACTTC.

V is TRBV19 and J is TRBJ2-2, with TRBD1 identical over 8 bases. CDR1 and CDR2 (germline): LNHDA, SQIVND (reference sequence). The length of the CDR3 is 15 residues. Trimming took 4 bases from V and 4 from J; bases not matched to a gene: 5. The CDR3, as DNA: TGTGCCAGTAGTAAAGACAGGGGAGGCACCGGGGAGCTGTTTTTT. It is translated as CASSKDRGGTGELFF. Using reference TRBV19 and TRBJ2-2 for the parts outside the CDR3, the full variable domain is DGGITQSPKYLFRKEGQNVTLSCEQNLNHDAMYWYRQDPGQGLRLIYYSQIVNDFQKGDIAEGYSVSREKKESFPLTVTSAQKNPTAFYLCASSKDRGGTGELFFGEGSRLTVL.

This clonotype was seen repeatedly, ten times or more. The CDR3 protein is CASSSSPGQKYF. CDR3 in DNA: TGTGCCAGCAGCTCCTCTCCGGGACAGAAGTACTTC. The chain recombines TRBV11-2 with TRBJ2-5; 7 positions agree with TRBD1. Trimming took 4 bases from V and 12 from J; bases not matched to a gene: 8. The CDR3 covers 12 residues. The germline CDR1 and CDR2 sequences are SGHAT and FQNNGV.

In its sample, this clonotype was seen many times. The chain combines TRBV6-2 or TRBV6-3 with TRBJ1-5; 10 positions agree with TRBD1. This CDR3 spans 15 amino acids. V was pared by 4 bases and J by 6 bases, with 6 bases of the junction left unmatched. Germline V CDR1 and CDR2: MNHEY, SVGEGT. The CDR3 nucleotides read TGTGCCAGCAGTTCCGGACAGGGGGACTTTCAGCCCCAGCATTTT. Its protein product is CASSSGQGDFQPQHF.

This clonotype was seen a few times. This rearrangement joins TRBV7-2 to TRBJ2-7; no firm D call. The CDR3 has 12 residues. Deletions cut 5 bases from V and 4 bases from J, with 9 bases between. From germline, CDR1 is SGHTA and CDR2 FQGNSA. The CDR3 sequence: CASSVHRYEQYF. The CDR3 bases are TGTGCCAGCAGCGTCCACAGATACGAGCAGTACTTC.

This clonotype was counted many times. The chain uses TRBV4-1 and TRBJ2-5, with 9 nucleotides matching TRBD2. Germline V gene sequence: CDR1 MGHRA, CDR2 YSYEKL. Losses at the gene ends were 2 bases for V and 5 bases for J; bases not matched to a gene: 3. The CDR3 covers 14 residues. The CDR3 sequence is CASSQLAGYETQYF. The CDR3 nucleotides read TGCGCCAGCAGCCAACTAGCGGGGTACGAGACCCAGTACTTC.